Shown below are 3 T cell receptor beta chains from a single sample sequenced in a study of cytomegalovirus exposure and HLA in healthy donors. This PCR relied on a set of 60 Vbeta primers and 13 Jbeta primers. TCRdb's copy holds only in-frame clones and misses some; the assay was immunoSEQ multiplex PCR. The listing contains about 67,000 clones. Sequences were obtained from PBMCs. The receptors come from a woman in her twenties or thirties in good health and CMV-seronegative.

This clone is identified as medium-sized from frequency. The chain recombines TRBV7-2 with TRBJ2-7, with D possibly being TRBD2 (6 bases). Germline V gene lookup returns CDR1 SGHTA and CDR2 FQGNSA. Trimming took off 3 bases at V and 2 bases at J, with 14 bases between the two ends. The length of the CDR3 is 15 residues. For the CDR3, the DNA is TGTGCCAGCAGCTTTGAACACCGACTAGCCTACGAGCAGTACTTC. Its translation is CASSFEHRLAYEQYF.

The V gene is TRBV5-4, the J gene TRBJ2-2, with a possible D match to TRBD1 (6 bases). Germline-derived CDR1 and CDR2 are SGHNT and YYREEE (reference sequence). Trimming cost V 2 bases and J 3 bases, with 8 bases left between them. The CDR3 length is 14 residues. The CDR3 DNA reads TGTGCCAGCAGCTTAGGGGGAGACACCGGGGAGCTGTTTTTT. The encoded protein is CASSLGGDTGELFF.

V gene TRBV7-9 combines with J gene TRBJ2-5; 10 positions agree with TRBD2. Trimming took 5 bases from V and 0 from J; bases not matched to a gene: 6. From germline, CDR1 is SEHNR and CDR2 FQNEAQ (reference sequence). CDR3 length: 16 amino acids. CDR3 in amino acids: CASSPRLAGHQETQYF. The CDR3 region has the DNA TGTGCCAGCAGCCCCAGACTAGCGGGTCACCAAGAGACCCAGTACTTC. The full variable domain, its missing parts supplied by reference TRBV7-9 and TRBJ2-5, is DTGVSQNPRHKITKRGQNVTFRCDPISEHNRLYWYRQTLGQGPEFLTYFQNEAQLEKSRLLSDRFSAERPKGSFSTLEIQRTEQGDSAMYLCASSPRLAGHQETQYFGPGTRLLVL.